Below, one TCR beta chain is given with its context. As yet, its antigen is unknown. This entry comes from a study of identical twins. Notes on the study in general: Carriage of fewer insertions was seen in abundant cord blood beta clonotypes, whereas memory repertoires showed none.

The CDR3 sequence is 15 residues long. Germline CDR1 and CDR2: DFQATT and SNEGSKA (reference sequence). The junction had 9 bases not matched to a gene; V was cut back by 3 bases and J by 2 bases. Template switching (which added a universal primer site) was used, and cDNA carried unique molecular identifiers. Each CDR3 protein is one row after TCRdb ran MiXCR on the 5' RACE reads. The profile shows 500,000 or so distinct CDR3 sequences, around 15% of them singletons. The same data also contributed to another study, on yellow fever vaccine responses in identical twins.

Sequenced input: CD4+ T cells sorted from blood. This rearrangement joins TRBV20-1 to TRBJ2-7; 8 bases are shared with TRBD1. The clonotype was recovered from a woman aged 18-29 years in good health. Here the CDR3 reads CSARIGQGRAYEQYF. In DNA, the CDR3 is TGCAGTGCTAGGATAGGACAGGGACGAGCCTACGAGCAGTACTTC.